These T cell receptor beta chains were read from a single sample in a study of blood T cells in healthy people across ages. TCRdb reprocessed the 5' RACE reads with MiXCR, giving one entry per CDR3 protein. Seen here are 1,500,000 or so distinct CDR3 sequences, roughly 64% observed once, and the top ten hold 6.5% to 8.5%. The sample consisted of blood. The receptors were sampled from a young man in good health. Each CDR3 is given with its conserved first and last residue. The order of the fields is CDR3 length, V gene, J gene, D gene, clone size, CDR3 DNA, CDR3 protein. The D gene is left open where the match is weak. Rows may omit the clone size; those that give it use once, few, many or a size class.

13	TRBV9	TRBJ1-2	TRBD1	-	TGTGCCAGCAGCGTAGGACAGGGAAATGGCTACACCTTC	CASSVGQGNGYTF
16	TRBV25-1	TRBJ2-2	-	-	TGTGCCAGCAGTGAAACTCGTTTCCCCCGTTCCGGGGAGCTGTTTTTT	CASSETRFPRSGELFF
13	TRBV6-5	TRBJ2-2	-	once	TGTGCCAGCAGTTATCAGGGAATCGGGGAGCTGTTTTTT	CASSYQGIGELFF
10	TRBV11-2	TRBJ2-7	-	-	TGTGCCGGCAGCTTAGTCGAGCAGTACTTC	CAGSLVEQYF
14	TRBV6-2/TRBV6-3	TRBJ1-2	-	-	TGTGCCAGCAGTTACTGGACGTCTAACTATGGCTACACCTTC	CASSYWTSNYGYTF
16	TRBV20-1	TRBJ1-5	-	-	TGCAGTGCTAGAGATATGCAGGACTATAGCAATCAGCCCCAGCATTTT	CSARDMQDYSNQPQHF
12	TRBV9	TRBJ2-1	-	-	TGTGCCAGCAGCACCGAATCCGGGGAGCAGTTCTTC	CASSTESGEQFF
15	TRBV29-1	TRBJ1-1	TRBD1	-	TGCAGCGCCCAGGACAGGGACTTCATGAACACTGAAGCTTTCTTT	CSAQDRDFMNTEAFF
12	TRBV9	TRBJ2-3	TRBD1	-	TGTGCCAGCAGCGTTCCGACAGGGACGCAGTATTTT	CASSVPTGTQYF
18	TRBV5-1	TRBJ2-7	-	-	TGCGCCAGCAGCTCTACGTTACTTACAGGGCCTATGGCCTACGAGCAGTACTTC	CASSSTLLTGPMAYEQYF
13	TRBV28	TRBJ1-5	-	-	TGTGCCAGCAGCCCCCTAGAGTGGCAGCCCCAGCATTTT	CASSPLEWQPQHF
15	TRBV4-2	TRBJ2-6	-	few	TGTGCCAGCAGCCAAGTTGAGGGGGGGGCCAACGTCCTGACTTTC	CASSQVEGGANVLTF
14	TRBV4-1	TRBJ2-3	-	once	TGCGCCAGCAGCCAAGGGGAGTCCACAGATAGGCAGTATTTT	CASSQGESTDRQYF
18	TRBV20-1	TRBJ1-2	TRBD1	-	TGCAGTGCTAGAGGGGGTCGTGGGACAGGCTTTTCTAACTATGGCTACACCTTC	CSARGGRGTGFSNYGYTF
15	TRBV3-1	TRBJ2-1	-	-	TGTGCCAGCAGCCGACTGGTCAGCTCCTACAATGAGCAGTTCTTC	CASSRLVSSYNEQFF
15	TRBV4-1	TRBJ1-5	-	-	TGCGCCAGCAGCCAAGATCACGGAACCAATCAGCCCCAGCATTTT	CASSQDHGTNQPQHF
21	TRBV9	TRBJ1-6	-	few	TGTGCCAGCAGCCCCTGGAGTACCTTCCAGGTGGCTAGCTCCTATAATTCACCCCTCCACTTT	CASSPWSTFQVASSYNSPLHF
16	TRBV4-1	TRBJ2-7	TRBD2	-	TGCGCCAGCAGCCAACCCCTAGCGGGGGCCTACTACGAGCAGTACTTC	CASSQPLAGAYYEQYF
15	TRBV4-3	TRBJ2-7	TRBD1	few	TGCGCCAGCAGCCGAACAGGGGTGGGCTCCTACGAGCAGTACTTC	CASSRTGVGSYEQYF
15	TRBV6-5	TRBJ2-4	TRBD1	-	TGTGCCAGCAGTACGGGGGACAGGGGGGGGAACATTCAGTACTTC	CASSTGDRGGNIQYF
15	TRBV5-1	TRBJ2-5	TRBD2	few	TGCGCCAGCAGCTTCAACCCGACGGGAGGAGAGACCCAGTACTTC	CASSFNPTGGETQYF
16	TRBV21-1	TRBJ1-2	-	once	TGTGCCAGCAGCAAAGCGGGCGCAGGGAGAAACGATGGCTACACCTTC	CASSKAGAGRNDGYTF
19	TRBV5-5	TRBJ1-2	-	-	TGTGCCAGCAGCGTGGAGGTCCCCGGACATGATTTAGCTAACTATGGCTACACCTTC	CASSVEVPGHDLANYGYTF
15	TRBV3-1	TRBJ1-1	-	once	TGTGCCAGCAGCCAATTTGGGGGGCTGGTCACTGAAGCTTTCTTT	CASSQFGGLVTEAFF
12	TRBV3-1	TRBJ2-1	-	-	TGTGCCAGCAGCCAAGTCAAGGCTGAGCAGTTCTTC	CASSQVKAEQFF
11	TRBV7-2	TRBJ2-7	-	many	TGTGCCAGCAGCCCCTCCTACGAGCAGTACTTC	CASSPSYEQYF
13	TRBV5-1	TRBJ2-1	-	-	TGCGCCAGCAGCTTGACGACTAGAGGTGAGCAGTTCTTC	CASSLTTRGEQFF
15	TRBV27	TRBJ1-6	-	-	TGTGCCAGCAGTTTCAATCGAGGGTATAATTCACCCCTCCACTTT	CASSFNRGYNSPLHF
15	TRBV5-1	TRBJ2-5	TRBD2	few	TGCGCCAGCAGCTTGTTTAGCGGGAGGCAAGAGACCCAGTACTTC	CASSLFSGRQETQYF
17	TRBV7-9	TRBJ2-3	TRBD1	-	TGTGCCAGCAGTTTACCATCCAGGGGGCGCAGCACAGATACGCAGTATTTT	CASSLPSRGRSTDTQYF
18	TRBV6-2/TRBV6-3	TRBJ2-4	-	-	TGTGCCACCAGTTTCAGGGGCGGGCAAGACTTAGCCAAAAACATTCAGTACTTC	CATSFRGGQDLAKNIQYF
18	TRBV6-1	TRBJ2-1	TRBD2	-	TGTGCCAGCAGTCCCCGGGGTAGCGGGAGGGGCGGGGACAATGAGCAGTTCTTC	CASSPRGSGRGGDNEQFF
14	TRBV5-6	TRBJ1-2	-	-	TGTGCCAGCAGCTTCCCCCCGGGCCCCTATGGCTACACCTTC	CASSFPPGPYGYTF
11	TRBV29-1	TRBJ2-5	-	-	TGCAGCGTTCGAGTCACCGAGACCCAGTACTTC	CSVRVTETQYF
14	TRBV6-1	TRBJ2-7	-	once	TGTGCCAGCAGGAGCTTGCTTGGGTCCTACGAGCAGTACTTC	CASRSLLGSYEQYF
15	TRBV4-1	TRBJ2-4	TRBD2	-	TGCGCCAGCAGCCCGCGGACTAGCGGGAGAGGAAAGCAGTACTTC	CASSPRTSGRGKQYF
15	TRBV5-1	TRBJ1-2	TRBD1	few	TGCGCCAGCAGCAGTACCGGGACAGTCAACTATGGCTACACCTTC	CASSSTGTVNYGYTF
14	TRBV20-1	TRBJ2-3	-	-	TGCAGTGCCCCGGGGCAGGGGAGGACAGATACGCAGTATTTT	CSAPGQGRTDTQYF
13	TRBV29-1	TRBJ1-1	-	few	TGCAGCGTCTCCCGGCAAGTGAACACTGAAGCTTTCTTT	CSVSRQVNTEAFF
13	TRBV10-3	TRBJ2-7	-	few	TGTGCCATCAGTGAGCCTACTACTTTCGAGCAGTACTTC	CAISEPTTFEQYF
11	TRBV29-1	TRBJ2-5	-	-	TGCAGCGTTGACAGGGAAGAGACCCAGTACTTC	CSVDREETQYF